The 12 T cell receptor beta chains below all came from one sample that was sequenced in a study of T cell responses to AZD1222 COVID-19 vaccine. Produced via immunoSEQ multiplex PCR; TCRdb's table is partial and in-frame only. The repertoire holds over 90,000 clones, with 80% to 90% as singletons. Sequenced material: peripheral blood, taken on day 0 of AZD1222 vaccination. All receptors come from an adult in good health.

The chain recombines TRBV27 with TRBJ2-1; no firm D call. The CDR3 consists of 16 residues. The V and J ends lost 5 bases and 1 base respectively, with 15 bases between them. Germline loops: CDR1 MNHEY, CDR2 SMNVEV (reference sequence). Written as DNA, the CDR3 is TGTGCCAGCAGTCGTTCGACCGGAAATTCCTACAATGAGCAGTTCTTC. Encoded protein: CASSRSTGNSYNEQFF.

The chain uses TRBV2 and TRBJ2-3; D may match TRBD1 or TRBD2 (5 bases each). Germline V lookup: CDR1 SNHLY, CDR2 FYNNEI. The CDR3 length is 13 residues. V was trimmed by 7 bases and J by 3 bases, leaving 11 bases between them. CDR3 DNA: TGTGCCAGCAATGGGGGATGGACAGATACGCAGTATTTT. It codes for CASNGGWTDTQYF. Variable domain in full (rest from reference TRBV2 and TRBJ2-3): EPEVTQTPSHQVTQMGQEVILRCVPISNHLYFYWYRQILGQKVEFLVSFYNNEISEKSEIFDDQFSVERPDGSNFTLKIRSTKLEDSAMYFCASNGGWTDTQYFGPGTRLTVL.

V gene TRBV9 combines with J gene TRBJ1-2; no reliable D call. V lost 0 bases, J lost 3 bases, and 12 bases lay in between. This CDR3 contains 15 residues. Germline V gene data show CDR1 as SGDLS and CDR2 as YYNGEE. This CDR3 is CASSVARGLDYGYTF. The CDR3 coding sequence is TGTGCCAGCAGCGTAGCTCGGGGTTTGGACTATGGCTACACCTTC.

The chain has TRBV4-1 and TRBJ1-3; 12 bases fit TRBD1. Germline CDR1 is MGHRA and CDR2 is YSYEKL. The CDR3 is made up of 15 amino acids. V dropped 1 base and J dropped 8; count of bases not matched to a gene: 3. The CDR3 nucleotides read TGCGCCAGCAGCCAAGCGGGACAGGGGGCACACACCATATATTTT. Its protein product is CASSQAGQGAHTIYF.

V usage is TRBV3-1 (or the pseudogene TRBV3-2) and J usage is TRBJ2-7; no reliable D call. The ends were cut back, 0 bases at V and 0 bases at J, with 18 bases in the middle. Germline values: CDR1 LGHDT, CDR2 YNNKEL (reference sequence). The CDR3 has 18 amino acids. The CDR3, as DNA: TGTGCCAGCAGCCAAGAAGGGTACAGCGCTCAATTCTCCTACGAGCAGTACTTC. Protein product: CASSQEGYSAQFSYEQYF.

The CDR3 loop is CAISEIGEKLFF. CDR3 sequence (DNA): TGTGCCATCAGTGAGATCGGAGAAAAACTGTTTTTT. The chain carries TRBV10-3 and TRBJ1-4, with D uncertain. From germline, CDR1 is ENHRY and CDR2 SYGVKD. Trimming took 2 bases from V and 8 from J, leaving 6 bases between them. The CDR3 contains 12 residues.

The chain carries TRBV11-2 and TRBJ1-2, with D possibly matching TRBD1 (5 bases). Trimming shortened V by 5 bases and J by 6 bases, and 19 bases separated the two germline ends. Germline CDR1 reads SGHAT; CDR2 reads FQNNGV. This CDR3 has 15 amino acids. CDR3 loop: CASSTRTGVGDGYTF. The CDR3 region has the DNA TGTGCCAGCAGCACTCGTACGGGGGTGGGGGATGGCTACACCTTC.

Turning to this clone: The sample holds other DNA sequences that translate to the same CDR3. The CDR3 coding sequence is TGTGCCAGCTCACCACAGAACACTGAAGCTTTCTTT. Protein: CASSPQNTEAFF. This sequence joins TRBV18 and TRBJ1-1; D uncertain. Trimming pared 1 base from V and 1 base from J, leaving 1 base between. The CDR3 spans 12 residues. Looked up from germline, CDR1 is KGHSH and CDR2 is LQKENI.

The rearrangement uses TRBV29-1 and TRBJ2-7; 14 nucleotides agree with TRBD2. CDR3 length equals 14 residues. J was trimmed by 6 bases and V by 6 bases; bases with no gene match: 7. The germline V gene has CDR1 SQVTM and CDR2 ANQGSEA. The CDR3 region is CSVPGLAGVGEQYF. For the CDR3, the DNA is TGCAGCGTACCGGGACTAGCGGGAGTAGGCGAGCAGTACTTC.

This rearrangement joins TRBV14 to TRBJ1-6, with D unclear. Germline V CDR1 and CDR2: SGHDN, FVKESK. The length of the CDR3 is 16 residues. With 0 bases removed from V and 9 bases from J, the gap between germline ends came to 15 bases. CDR3: CASSQDQARTGSPLHF. The CDR3 nucleotides read TGTGCCAGCAGCCAAGATCAGGCCAGGACGGGTTCACCCCTCCACTTT.

The chain combines TRBV6-5 with TRBJ1-6, with D uncertain. V gave up 8 bases and J gave up 9 bases, with 11 bases separating them. The CDR3 runs 12 residues. CDR1 and CDR2 (germline): MNHEY, SVGAGI. The CDR3 nucleotides read TGTGCCAGCTTAACGGGCTCTTCACCCCTCCACTTT. It is translated as CASLTGSSPLHF.

J is TRBJ1-3 and V is TRBV13; D might be TRBD1 (5 bases). There are 16 residues in the CDR3. CDR1 PRHDT and CDR2 FYEKMQ come from the germline V gene (reference sequence). Trimming took 5 bases from V and 3 from J, leaving 17 bases between them. The CDR3 region has the DNA TGTGCCAGCAGCCCCGGGTTTCAGGGTTATGGAAACACCATATATTTT. Protein product: CASSPGFQGYGNTIYF.